These 16 T cell receptor beta chains came from one sample sequenced in a study of blood T cells in healthy people across ages. Next came a second PCR, run for roughly 6 to 11 cycles, which used a sample-barcoded 5' primer along with a J-beta primer mix. Each CDR3 protein gets one entry after TCRdb re-called the 5' RACE reads with MiXCR. Here the sample spans approximately 800,000 distinct CDR3 sequences, roughly 64% being singletons. Sequenced input: blood. These receptors all stem from a man under 40 in good health.

The J gene is TRBJ2-3, the V gene TRBV5-1; D is unresolved. Per germline, CDR1 SGHRS and CDR2 YFSETQ. V shed 2 bases and J shed 6 bases, with 10 bases lying between them. The CDR3 loop spans 13 amino acids. CDR3 DNA sequence: TGCGCCAGCAGCTTCACCTTTTCGGATACGCAGTATTTT. This sequence encodes CASSFTFSDTQYF. The entire variable domain, with the rest obtained from reference TRBV5-1 and TRBJ2-3, is as follows: KAGVTQTPRYLIKTRGQQVTLSCSPISGHRSVSWYQQTPGQGLQFLFEYFSETQRNKGNFPGRFSGRQFSNSRSEMNVSTLELGDSALYLCASSFTFSDTQYFGPGTRLTVL.

The rearrangement joins TRBV6-5 to TRBJ2-2; D may be TRBD2 (5 bases). Looked up from germline, CDR1 is MNHEY and CDR2 is SVGAGI. Trimming shortened V by 6 bases and J by 6 bases, and 17 bases separated the two germline ends. This CDR3 is built from 15 residues. The CDR3 loop reads CASSLNYGAAGELFF. The CDR3 DNA reads as TGTGCCAGCAGCTTAAATTATGGAGCGGCCGGGGAGCTGTTTTTT.

The V gene is TRBV3-1, the J gene TRBJ2-7; 9 bases map to TRBD1. V was pared by 3 bases and J by 5 bases, with 8 bases of the junction left unmatched. Germline V gene sequence: CDR1 LGHDT, CDR2 YNNKEL (reference sequence). The CDR3 spans 15 residues. The CDR3 DNA reads as TGTGCCAGCAGCCACGACGGGACAGGGAAACACGAGCAGTACTTC. This encodes CASSHDGTGKHEQYF.

The table lists this clonotype with many counts. The chain joins TRBV29-1 to TRBJ2-1, with D hard to call. The CDR3 is 12 residues long. Germline CDR1 SQVTM, CDR2 ANQGSEA. Trimming stripped 3 bases from V and 10 bases from J, with 13 bases between. The CDR3 DNA follows: TGCAGCGTTGAGCCCGGTCGGCGCGAGCAGTTCTTC. This encodes CSVEPGRREQFF.

The chain uses TRBV10-2 and TRBJ2-1; D remains ambiguous. The CDR3 contains 15 residues. CDR1 is WSHSY, CDR2 SAAADI, per germline. V was pared by 3 bases and J by 0 bases, with 9 bases between. As DNA, the CDR3 is TGCGCCAGCAGTGACTGGAAGGACTCCTACAATGAGCAGTTCTTC. Residues: CASSDWKDSYNEQFF.

The chain links TRBV4-3 to TRBJ2-1; D ambiguous. V dropped 0 bases and J dropped 7 bases, with 13 bases sitting between them. Germline V lookup: CDR1 LGHNA, CDR2 YSLEER. The CDR3 extends over 15 amino acids. The CDR3 here is CASSQEWFGRNEQFF. The DNA of the CDR3 is TGCGCCAGCAGCCAAGAGTGGTTTGGTCGGAATGAGCAGTTCTTC.

V usage is TRBV2 and J usage is TRBJ2-7; 7 positions agree with TRBD1. J lost 3 bases, V lost 8 bases, and 10 bases had no gene match. CDR3 length: 14 residues. Germline lookup yields CDR1 SNHLY and CDR2 FYNNEI. CDR3: CASRPGQLGYEQYF. CDR3 coding DNA: TGTGCCAGCCGTCCGGGACAGCTGGGCTACGAGCAGTACTTC.

The CDR3 nucleotides are TGTGCCAGCAGTTTAGGGACAGAATCCTACGAGCAGTACTTC. Protein: CASSLGTESYEQYF. This rearrangement joins TRBV12-3 or TRBV12-4 to TRBJ2-7; D may be TRBD1 (6 bases). Trimming shortened V by 1 base and J by 1 base, and 8 bases separated the two germline ends. The CDR3 contains 14 residues.

The V and J genes are TRBV5-1 and TRBJ2-4, with 9 bases identical to TRBD1. With the DNA end fitting TRBJ2-7 better, the J assignment may be wrong. The CDR3 extends over 15 amino acids. Germline V gives CDR1 SGHRS, CDR2 YFSETQ. The CDR3 loop reads CASSLDWTGDYEQYF. The DNA of the CDR3 is TGCGCCAGCAGCTTGGACTGGACAGGGGACTACGAGCAGTACTTC.

The chain carries TRBV12-3 or TRBV12-4 and TRBJ2-4; D might be TRBD1 or TRBD2, each matching 5 bases. Trimming left V 4 bases short and J 3 bases short, with 7 bases between. This CDR3 region has 13 residues. The DNA for the CDR3 is TGTGCCAGCAGTTGGGGGAACAAAAACATTCAGTACTTC. As protein: CASSWGNKNIQYF.

This clonotype was counted a single time. This rearrangement joins TRBV18 to TRBJ2-3; TRBD2 matches at 8 bases. V gave up 8 bases and J gave up 2 bases; unmatched junction bases: 9. Germline V gives CDR1 KGHSH, CDR2 LQKENI. CDR3 length equals 15 residues. The CDR3 DNA is TGTGCCAGCACCTTACTAGCGGCTGTCACAGATACGCAGTATTTT. Protein sequence: CASTLLAAVTDTQYF.

The chain combines TRBV10-3 with TRBJ2-1; 10 bases match TRBD1. CDR1 ENHRY and CDR2 SYGVKD come from the germline V gene. The CDR3 is 16 residues long. The V gene end was trimmed by 2 bases and the J gene end by 8 bases; junction bases not matched to a gene: 9. For the CDR3, the DNA is TGTGCCATCAGTGAGCGCCGGACAGGGGGAAACGATGAGCAGTTCTTC. Its translation is CAISERRTGGNDEQFF.

A word on this clonotype: This could be a read error, since a much larger clone is one nucleotide away. This chain links TRBV9 with TRBJ2-1, with D tentatively TRBD1 (5 bases). The assigned J gene may be wrong: the sequence end matches TRBJ2-7 better. This CDR3 has 13 amino acids. CDR1 is SGDLS and CDR2 is YYNGEE in the germline V gene. The CDR3 sequence is CASRGAGPDEQYF. CDR3 DNA: TGTGCCAGCAGAGGGGCAGGACCTGACGAGCAGTACTTC.

The chain links TRBV20-1 to TRBJ2-7; 10 bases are shared with TRBD1. This CDR3 spans 19 amino acids. Per germline, CDR1 DFQATT and CDR2 SNEGSKA (reference sequence). Trimming at V came to 6 bases and at J to 0 bases, leaving 20 bases not matched to a gene. The CDR3 region is CSANPLTGQGIVRSYEQYF. CDR3 nucleotide sequence: TGCAGTGCCAACCCTCTAACGGGACAGGGGATTGTCCGCTCCTACGAGCAGTACTTC.

This chain connects TRBV6-1 to TRBJ2-5, with unresolved D. The V and J ends lost 2 bases and 2 bases respectively, with 9 bases between them. Germline loops: CDR1 MNHNS, CDR2 SASEGT. The CDR3 runs 14 residues. CDR3 in DNA: TGTGCCAGCAGTGAATCGGGCAGGCAAGAGACCCAGTACTTC. Protein sequence: CASSESGRQETQYF.

CDR3 bases: TGTGCCAGCAGTGCCAGGGGGAGGGACGAGCAGTACTTC. Amino acids: CASSARGRDEQYF. This sequence joins TRBV28 and TRBJ2-7; D tentatively reads TRBD1 or TRBD2 (7 bases each). Germline CDR1 MDHEN, CDR2 SYDVKM. The CDR3 consists of 13 residues. Trimming left V 5 bases short and J 5 bases short, with 13 bases between.